This TCR beta chain was captured by sequencing in a study of OX40 agonist ivuxolimab in advanced cancers. Study summary: Cancers in dose escalation were hepatocellular, melanoma, renal cell and head and neck. Participants averaged 60 years of age (range roughly 20 to 90) and were around 80% male.

Germline V gene lookup returns CDR1 SGHTA and CDR2 FQGNSA. The CDR3 has 17 amino acids. V lost 4 bases, J lost 2 bases, and 6 bases stayed unmatched. Method: immunoSEQ multiplex PCR; TCRdb's copy keeps in-frame clones and lacks some. The table lists some 97,000 clones, roughly 90% of them singletons. This sample comprised CD4+ or CD8+ T cells sorted from blood, obtained in a trial of the OX40 agonist ivuxolimab. The source is an adult with an advanced solid tumor such as melanoma, head and neck, liver or kidney cancer. V usage is TRBV7-2 and J usage is TRBJ2-7; TRBD2 agrees at 15 bases. The CDR3 DNA is TGTGCCAGCAGCTATCCGGGACTAGCGGGAGGTGCCTACGAGCAGTACTTC. Its protein product is CASSYPGLAGGAYEQYF. The variable domain in full, with the rest retrieved from reference TRBV7-2 and TRBJ2-7, is GAGVSQSPSNKVTEKGKDVELRCDPISGHTALYWYRQSLGQGLEFLIYFQGNSAPDKSGLPSDRFSAERTGGSVSTLTIQRTQQEDSAVYLCASSYPGLAGGAYEQYFGPGTRLTVT.